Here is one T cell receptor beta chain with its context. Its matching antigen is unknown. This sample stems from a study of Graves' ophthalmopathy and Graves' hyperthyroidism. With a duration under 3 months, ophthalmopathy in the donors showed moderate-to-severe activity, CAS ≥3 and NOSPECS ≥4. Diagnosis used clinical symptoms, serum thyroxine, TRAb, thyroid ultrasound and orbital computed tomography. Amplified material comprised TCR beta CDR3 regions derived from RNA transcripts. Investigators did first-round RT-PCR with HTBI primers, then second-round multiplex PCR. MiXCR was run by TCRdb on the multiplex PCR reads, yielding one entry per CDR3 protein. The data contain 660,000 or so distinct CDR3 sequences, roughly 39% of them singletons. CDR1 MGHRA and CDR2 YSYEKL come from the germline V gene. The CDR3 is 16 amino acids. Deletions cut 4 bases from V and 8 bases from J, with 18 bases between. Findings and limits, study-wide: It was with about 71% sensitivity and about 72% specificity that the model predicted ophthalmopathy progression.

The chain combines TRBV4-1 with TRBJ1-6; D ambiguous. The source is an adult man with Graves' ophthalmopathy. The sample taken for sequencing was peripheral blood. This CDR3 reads CASSLPTPKTDSPLHF. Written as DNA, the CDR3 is TGCGCCAGCAGCCTCCCGACACCGAAGACTGATTCACCCCTCCACTTT.